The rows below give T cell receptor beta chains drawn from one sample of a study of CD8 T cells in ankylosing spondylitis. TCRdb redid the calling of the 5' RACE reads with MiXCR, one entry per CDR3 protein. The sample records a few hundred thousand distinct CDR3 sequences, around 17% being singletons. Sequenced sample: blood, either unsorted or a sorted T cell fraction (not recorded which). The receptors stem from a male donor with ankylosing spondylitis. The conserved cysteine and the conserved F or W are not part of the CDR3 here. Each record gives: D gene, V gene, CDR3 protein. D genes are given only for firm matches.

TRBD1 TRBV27 ASSPSRDRRYEQY
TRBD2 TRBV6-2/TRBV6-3 ASSRSGSSEQF
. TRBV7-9 ASSQAGSADTQY
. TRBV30 AWSVGAGELF
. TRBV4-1 ASSQRDGGLISEQY
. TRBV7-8 ASSPGPAGTSYNEQF
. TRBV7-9 ASSNGTAFLGGYT
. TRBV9 ASSVEGAFNQPQH
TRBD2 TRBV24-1 ATSSSGSGGELF
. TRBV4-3 ASSQDRGSALAKD
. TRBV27 ASSNRDGTYEQY
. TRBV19 ASKPAGAYEQY
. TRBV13 ASSPGQTHNEQF
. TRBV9 ASSGHRDWYYGYT
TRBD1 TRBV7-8 ASSSRDSVYEQY
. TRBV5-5 ASSLGFGTPHNEQF
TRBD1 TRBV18 ASSPTGGSYEQY
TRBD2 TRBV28 ASSLGTNNEQF
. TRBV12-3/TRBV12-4 ASSYVQPYGYT
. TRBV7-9 ASSLDLNLANYGYT
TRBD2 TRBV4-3 ASSQDRPSGRAGEQY
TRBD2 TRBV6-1 ASSEGLASYNEQF
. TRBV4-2 ASSHAGRGEDNEQF
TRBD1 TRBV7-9 ASSPRQGVDAF
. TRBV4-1 ASSNNLGDTEAF
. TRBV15 ATSRGEVHEQY